What follows describes a single TCR beta chain. Its antigen is unidentified. TCRdb keeps only in-frame clones here, not all; method: immunoSEQ multiplex PCR. The sample has approximately 2,500 clones, over 60% seen once. The data stem from a study of primary melanoma T cells and metastatic recurrence. Study information: These T2 to T4 primary melanomas had thickness greater than 1 mm. Broader study findings: Progression-free survival prediction reportedly improved most when T-cell fraction, rather than another histopathological variable, joined tumor thickness. Suggested, not shown: primary melanomas can contain effective antitumor T cells.

The CDR3 is 14 residues long. Germline trimming cut 7 bases from V and 4 bases from J; bases unmatched to any gene: 4. Germline lookup yields CDR1 MNHGY and CDR2 SAAAGT. The chain links TRBV6-8 to TRBJ1-6; 7 bases are shared with TRBD1. Sequencing was done on a sample of melanoma tumor tissue. This TCR derives from a human donor with melanoma. The CDR3: CASNPGGYNSPLHF. CDR3 sequence (DNA): TGTGCCAGCAACCCAGGGGGATATAATTCACCCCTCCACTTT.